These T cell receptor beta chains were read from a single sample in a study of blood T cell repertoires in COVID-19. TCRdb's copy holds only in-frame clones and misses some; the assay was immunoSEQ multiplex PCR. The sample lists around 220,000 clones, over 80% seen once, with about 5% in the top ten. The sequencing input was peripheral blood. These receptor sequences come from a human donor in a cohort sampled during active COVID-19. Both conserved end residues are part of each CDR3. The order of the fields is V gene, D gene, clone size, J gene, CDR3 DNA, CDR3 protein. D genes are given only for firm matches. The listing skips clone size in some rows; elsewhere it reads once, few, many or a size class.

>TRBV10-3|TRBD1|.|TRBJ1-2
TGTGCCATCAGTGGGACAGGGGATTGGTATGGCTACACCTTC
CAISGTGDWYGYTF
>TRBV21-1|.|.|TRBJ2-7
TGTGCCAGGTCCTTCAGGGGGCGATACGAGCAGTACTTC
CARSFRGRYEQYF
>TRBV19|TRBD1|.|TRBJ1-5
TGTGCCAGTAGATCGAGACAGGGAAAGGTATATAGCAATCAGCCCCAGCATTTT
CASRSRQGKVYSNQPQHF
>TRBV2|.|.|TRBJ1-1
TGTGCCAGCAGTGAAGCGCTTCGGGGGGCAACTGAAGCTTTCTTT
CASSEALRGATEAFF
>TRBV5-4|TRBD2|few|TRBJ2-7
TGTGCCAGCAACCCCGGCGGGAGGGCCTTCGAGCAGTACTTC
CASNPGGRAFEQYF
>TRBV5-4|TRBD2|once|TRBJ2-3
TGTGCCAGCAGCTTGGTGCGGGAGGGCACAGATACGCAGTATTTT
CASSLVREGTDTQYF
>TRBV5-1|.|.|TRBJ2-5
TGCGCCAGCAGCTCGACCCCCCTAGCCTCCAACCAGTACTTC
CASSSTPLASNQYF
>TRBV28|.|once|TRBJ1-5
TGTGCCAGCAGTTTAAGATGGGGAGGACGATATAGCAATCAGCCCCAGCATTTT
CASSLRWGGRYSNQPQHF
>TRBV28|.|.|TRBJ1-3
TGTGCCAGCAGTTTATACAGAATCTCTGGAAACACCATATATTTT
CASSLYRISGNTIYF
>TRBV24-1|TRBD1|.|TRBJ2-2
TGTGCCACCAGTGATTTGGGGACAGGGAGAAACACCGGGGAGCTGTTTTTT
CATSDLGTGRNTGELFF
>TRBV5-1|TRBD2|.|TRBJ2-4
TGCGCCAGCAGCTTCTTTGCCGGGACTAGCGGGAGGGCCAAAAACATTCAGTACTTC
CASSFFAGTSGRAKNIQYF